Each of the 15 T cell receptor beta chains below was sequenced from the same sample in a study of beta chain features in type 1 diabetes. The entirety of the isolated RNA underwent reverse transcription, so expressed TCRB transcripts were sequenced. The method was immunoSEQ multiplex PCR; TCRdb's version includes in-frame clones alone and lacks a portion of them. This table has about 410,000 clones, around 14% appearing once. Sequences were obtained from naive CD4+ T cells from blood. The receptor set was obtained from a man aged 25 to 40 in good health.

The V gene is TRBV4-2, the J gene TRBJ2-1, with D maybe TRBD2 (6 bases). V was clipped by 5 bases and J by 5 bases, with 16 bases between them. Germline values: CDR1 LGHNA, CDR2 YNFKEQ. CDR3 length: 15 residues. The CDR3 spells CASSARGLMDNEQFF. The DNA for the CDR3 is TGTGCCAGCAGCGCTCGGGGGTTGATGGACAATGAGCAGTTCTTC.

This clone was counted a few times. The chain recombines TRBV30 with TRBJ1-2; 10 nucleotides align to TRBD1. V dropped 3 bases and J dropped 5; count of bases not matched to a gene: 9. This CDR3 has 15 amino acids. The germline V gene has CDR1 GTSNPN and CDR2 SVGIG (reference sequence). The CDR3 sequence is CAWSDRDRGPYGYTF. The CDR3 bases are TGTGCCTGGAGCGACCGGGACAGGGGCCCTTATGGCTACACCTTC.

The chain carries TRBV29-1 and TRBJ1-4; no reliable D call. CDR3 length: 11 residues. Trimming removed 3 bases from V and 5 bases from J, with 4 bases in between. The V gene's germline CDR1 is SQVTM and CDR2 ANQGSEA. The CDR3 protein is CSVDQNEKLFF. In nucleotides, the CDR3 is TGCAGCGTTGACCAAAATGAAAAACTGTTTTTT.

The chain combines TRBV11-3 with TRBJ1-1; D ambiguous. This CDR3 has 13 amino acids. CDR1 SGHNT and CDR2 YENEEA come from the germline V gene. Deletions cut 6 bases from V and 1 base from J, with 9 bases between. This CDR3 is CASRVHRNTEAFF. CDR3 sequence (DNA): TGTGCCAGCAGGGTACACAGGAACACTGAAGCTTTCTTT. The whole variable domain, filled in from reference TRBV11-3 and TRBJ1-1, reads EAGVVQSPRYKIIEKKQPVAFWCNPISGHNTLYWYLQNLGQGPELLIRYENEEAVDDSQLPKDRFSAERLKGVDSTLKIQPAELGDSAVYLCASRVHRNTEAFFGQGTRLTVV.

The V call is TRBV7-2, the J call TRBJ2-2; no reliable D call. CDR1 and CDR2 from the germline V gene are SGHTA and FQGNSA. The CDR3 runs to 13 residues. V was pared by 4 bases and J by 1 base, with 4 bases between. CDR3 sequence (DNA): TGTGCCAGCAGCTACGGGAACACCGGGGAGCTGTTTTTT. Protein: CASSYGNTGELFF.

The chain has TRBV6-1 and TRBJ2-5; D is undetermined. This CDR3 has 14 residues. From germline, CDR1 is MNHNS and CDR2 SASEGT. Trimming pared 2 bases from V and 1 base from J, leaving 8 bases between. DNA of the CDR3: TGTGCCAGCAGTGAATTGAACAGCCAAGAGACCCAGTACTTC. It translates to CASSELNSQETQYF.

This clone was found a few times. The V and J genes are TRBV9 and TRBJ2-1, with a possible D match to TRBD1 (6 bases). Trimming stripped 3 bases from V and 7 bases from J, with 17 bases between. Germline CDR1 reads SGDLS; CDR2 reads YYNGEE. The CDR3 runs to 15 residues. CDR3 nucleotides: TGTGCCAGCAGCGGGAAAGCAGGGGAATCAAATGAGCAGTTCTTC. Translation gives CASSGKAGESNEQFF.

The chain links TRBV2 to TRBJ1-4; D is unresolved. Trimming removed 5 bases from V and 12 bases from J, with 4 bases in between. CDR3 length equals 9 residues. Germline V CDR1 and CDR2: SNHLY, FYNNEI. The CDR3: CASSPQLFF. DNA of the CDR3: TGTGCCAGCAGTCCCCAACTGTTTTTT.

This clone was picked up a small number of times. This chain joins TRBV11-2 and TRBJ2-5; TRBD2 might be the D (6 bases). Trimming pared 3 bases from V and 5 bases from J, leaving 13 bases between. This CDR3 has 14 amino acids. Per germline, CDR1 SGHAT and CDR2 FQNNGV. The CDR3 DNA sequence: TGTGCCAGCAGCTTCTGGACGGGAGAGGAGACCCAGTACTTC. Translation: CASSFWTGEETQYF.

The DNA of the CDR3 is TGTGCCAGCAGCTTAGTGCAGGGCCCAGATACGCAGTATTTT. This encodes CASSLVQGPDTQYF. The chain combines TRBV7-9 with TRBJ2-3; a possible D gene is TRBD1 (5 bases). The germline gives CDR1 SEHNR, CDR2 FQNEAQ (reference sequence). With 1 base removed from V and 4 bases from J, the gap between germline ends came to 9 bases. The CDR3 loop spans 14 amino acids.

This clone was seen more than once but under ten times. The rearrangement uses TRBV30 and TRBJ1-2; no clear D gene. Germline CDR1 is GTSNPN and CDR2 is SVGIG (reference sequence). The CDR3 is 12 amino acids. V dropped 1 base and J dropped 4 bases, with 7 bases sitting between them. This CDR3 reads CAWSDSPYGYTF. The CDR3, as DNA: TGTGCCTGGAGTGACAGCCCCTATGGCTACACCTTC.

This clone appeared a few times. The V gene is TRBV28, the J gene TRBJ2-5; 7 bases are a match to TRBD2. This CDR3 contains 17 residues. Losses at the gene ends were 6 bases for V and 5 bases for J; bases not matched to a gene: 18. Germline V gives CDR1 MDHEN, CDR2 SYDVKM. CDR3 nucleotide sequence: TGTGCCAGCAGCCCTATCCTACTAGCGCCAAGGGGTGAGACCCAGTACTTC. This sequence encodes CASSPILLAPRGETQYF.

This clone has only a few counts. The chain employs TRBV4-1 and TRBJ1-2; no clear D gene. Trimming removed 0 bases from V and 2 bases from J, with 4 bases in between. There are 13 residues in the CDR3. In germline, CDR1 is MGHRA, CDR2 YSYEKL. This CDR3 is CASSQDRNYGYTF. Written as DNA, the CDR3 is TGCGCCAGCAGCCAAGACAGAAACTATGGCTACACCTTC.

J is TRBJ2-1 and V is TRBV30; D is unclear. The CDR3 totals 12 residues. CDR1 and CDR2 from the germline V gene are GTSNPN and SVGIG (reference sequence). V was clipped by 1 base and J by 9 bases, with 10 bases between them. The CDR3 protein is CAWSALGIEQFF. The CDR3 bases are TGTGCCTGGAGTGCCCTGGGAATTGAGCAGTTCTTC.

The V and J genes are TRBV4-3 and TRBJ2-1, with 9 bases matching TRBD1. CDR1 and CDR2 (germline): LGHNA, YSLEER. With V trimmed by 0 bases and J by 4 bases, 13 bases remained unmatched. CDR3 size: 19 residues. The CDR3 DNA follows: TGCGCCAGCAGCCAAGATCTCCAGAAGATGGGGACAGGGTACAATGAGCAGTTCTTC. This gives the protein CASSQDLQKMGTGYNEQFF.